The next 32 T cell receptor beta chains were all read from a single sample in a study of T-cell reconstitution after alpha-beta-depleted transplantation in children. Library preparation (for TCRbeta) was performed with unique molecular identifiers. TCRdb passed the PCR reads through MiXCR, listing each CDR3 protein once. The repertoire holds around 300,000 distinct CDR3 sequences, roughly 11% seen once, with about 20% in the top ten. The material was peripheral blood, obtained 180 days after TCRalphabeta/CD19-depleted stem cell transplant. These receptors came from a male patient aged 2 to 10 who had a stem cell transplant for chronic granulomatous disease, so the T cells may come from the graft donor.

This clonotype has at least ten counts. The chain is built from TRBV5-1 and TRBJ2-4; D gene uncertain. CDR1 is SGHRS, CDR2 YFSETQ, per germline. The V and J ends lost 6 bases and 0 bases respectively, with 13 bases between them. The CDR3 covers 15 residues. CDR3 in amino acids: CASNPGTVAKNIQYF. Here the CDR3 DNA reads TGCGCCAGCAACCCCGGAACCGTAGCCAAAAACATTCAGTACTTC.

The table lists this clonotype with many counts. The chain joins TRBV7-8 to TRBJ2-2, with D unresolved. There are 17 residues in the CDR3. Germline V gives CDR1 SGHVS, CDR2 FQNEAQ. Between the trimmed V and J ends, which lost 5 bases and 4 bases, there was a span of 20 bases. The CDR3 DNA reads TGTGCCAGCAGCCCAGCCTTCCCGGAGAATGGCACCGGGGAGCTGTTTTTT. This codes for CASSPAFPENGTGELFF.

In this sample, this clonotype turned up many times. The genes are TRBV4-3 and TRBJ2-2, with a possible D match to TRBD2 (5 bases). In germline, CDR1 is LGHNA, CDR2 YSLEER. V gave up 2 bases and J gave up 4 bases, with 8 bases separating them. The CDR3 contains 14 residues. The CDR3 here is CASSQHTSTGELFF. CDR3 sequence (DNA): TGCGCCAGCAGCCAACATACTAGCACCGGGGAGCTGTTTTTT.

This clonotype was counted many times. The genes are TRBV25-1 and TRBJ2-7, with D possibly TRBD1 on 6 matching bases. This CDR3 has 13 amino acids. The germline gives CDR1 MGHDK, CDR2 SYGVNS. The germline V and J ends were trimmed by 6 bases and 4 bases, with 13 bases remaining between them. CDR3: CASSHTGLYEQYF. CDR3 nucleotides: TGTGCCAGCAGCCACACAGGGTTATACGAGCAGTACTTC.

This clonotype was detected many times. This chain connects TRBV28 to TRBJ2-7, with 7 bases matching TRBD1. Germline CDR1 and CDR2: MDHEN and SYDVKM. The CDR3 is 15 residues long. J was trimmed by 0 bases and V by 3 bases; bases with no gene match: 5. Here the CDR3 reads CASSFSTGVSYEQYF. CDR3 in DNA: TGTGCCAGCAGTTTCTCCACAGGGGTCTCCTACGAGCAGTACTTC.

This clonotype was seen many times. DNA for the CDR3: TGTGCCATCTCCGGGACTAGTGTCTTCGGGGAGCTGTTTTTT. Protein: CAISGTSVFGELFF. The V gene is TRBV10-3, the J gene TRBJ2-2; TRBD2 aligns across 8 bases. Per germline, CDR1 ENHRY and CDR2 SYGVKD. V was clipped by 8 bases and J by 7 bases; unmatched bases: 9. This CDR3 spans 14 amino acids.

This clonotype came up many times. The CDR3 sequence is CSAKRGAAYEQYF. CDR3 DNA: TGCAGTGCAAAACGGGGGGCTGCCTACGAGCAGTACTTC. V is TRBV20-1 and J is TRBJ2-7; weak D call: TRBD2 (7 bases). Germline CDR1 and CDR2: DFQATT and SNEGSKA (reference sequence). CDR3 length: 13 amino acids. V shed 6 bases and J shed 2 bases, with 14 bases lying between them.

The sample holds many counts of this clonotype. This chain joins TRBV7-2 and TRBJ1-1, with D possibly matching TRBD1 (5 bases). V was cut by 0 bases and J by 4 bases, with 12 bases left in between. Germline CDR1 and CDR2: SGHTA and FQGNSA. The CDR3 sequence is 15 residues long. The CDR3 reads CASSLAGERGTEAFF. The CDR3 bases are TGTGCCAGCAGCTTAGCGGGGGAGCGGGGCACTGAAGCTTTCTTT.

Points on this clonotype: Just one base apart from a much larger clone, this may be a read error. The rearrangement uses TRBV6-1 and TRBJ1-4, with D maybe TRBD1 (6 bases). This CDR3 region has 15 residues. Trimming shortened V by 8 bases and J by 3 bases, and 16 bases separated the two germline ends. CDR1 MNHNS and CDR2 SASEGT come from the germline V gene. CDR3 in DNA: TGTGCCAGCGCCTTCCACGCAGGGGCTAATGAAAAACTGTTTTTT. This translates into CASAFHAGANEKLFF.

This chain uses TRBV7-9 with TRBJ1-4; unclear D gene. V shed 1 base and J shed 3 bases, with 12 bases lying between them. The CDR3 covers 16 residues. Germline CDR1 is SEHNR and CDR2 is FQNEAQ (reference sequence). In DNA form, the CDR3 reads TGTGCCAGCAGCTTAGTTCTTCCGGGTCCTAATGAAAAACTGTTTTTT. This gives the protein CASSLVLPGPNEKLFF. The full variable domain, completed using reference TRBV7-9 and TRBJ1-4, is DTGVSQNPRHKITKRGQNVTFRCDPISEHNRLYWYRQTLGQGPEFLTYFQNEAQLEKSRLLSDRFSAERPKGSFSTLEIQRTEQGDSAMYLCASSLVLPGPNEKLFFGSGTQLSVL.

This clonotype was counted ten times or more. The rearrangement joins TRBV27 to TRBJ2-2; D ambiguous. CDR3 size: 14 residues. Germline V lookup: CDR1 MNHEY, CDR2 SMNVEV (reference sequence). Trimming removed 2 bases at V and 7 bases at J, with 11 bases between. For the CDR3, the DNA is TGTGCCAGCAGTTTAGGGATAAATGGCGGGGAGCTGTTTTTT. Protein: CASSLGINGGELFF.

This clonotype was seen repeatedly, ten times or more. The chain couples TRBV12-3 or TRBV12-4 to TRBJ2-1, with 8 bases matching TRBD2. The CDR3 loop spans 14 amino acids. V lost 7 bases, J lost 6 bases, and 8 bases stayed unmatched. The CDR3 sequence: CASTPDTSGNEQFF. The CDR3 DNA is TGTGCCAGCACCCCGGACACTAGCGGCAATGAGCAGTTCTTC.

This clonotype came up many times. The chain employs TRBV5-1 and TRBJ2-4; 8 bases are a match to TRBD2. The CDR3 totals 16 residues. The V gene's germline CDR1 is SGHRS and CDR2 YFSETQ. V lost 1 base to trimming and J lost 8 bases; unmatched junction nucleotides: 11. The CDR3 is CASSLFSGRGGDIQYF. In DNA, the CDR3 is TGCGCCAGCAGCTTGTTCAGCGGGAGAGGGGGGGACATTCAGTACTTC.

This clonotype was seen ten or more times. The chain links TRBV12-3 or TRBV12-4 to TRBJ2-2, with D perhaps TRBD1 or TRBD2 (6 bases each). V was clipped by 8 bases and J by 4 bases, with 17 bases between them. CDR3 length: 15 residues. CDR3 in amino acids: CASLPGAGGTGELFF. In nucleotides, the CDR3 is TGTGCCAGCCTTCCGGGGGCCGGCGGCACCGGGGAGCTGTTTTTT.

This clonotype was observed at least ten times. The genes are TRBV15 and TRBJ1-5, with D maybe TRBD1 (6 bases). Germline V gene sequence: CDR1 LNHNV, CDR2 YYDKDF (reference sequence). CDR3 size: 13 residues. Trimming removed 5 bases from V and 7 bases from J, with 12 bases in between. The CDR3, as DNA: TGTGCCACCAGCCCAAGTGGGGGCCAGCCCCAGCATTTT. As protein: CATSPSGGQPQHF.

The table lists this clonotype with many counts. The chain has TRBV20-1 and TRBJ2-7, with 7 bases matching TRBD2. The CDR3 length is 15 residues. CDR1 and CDR2 from the germline V gene are DFQATT and SNEGSKA (reference sequence). With V trimmed by 5 bases and J by 0 bases, 10 bases remained unmatched. The chain's CDR3 is CSAPMGGTYSYEQYF. The CDR3 nucleotides are TGCAGTGCTCCGATGGGGGGGACCTACTCCTACGAGCAGTACTTC.

A word on this clonotype: Since a much larger clone is just one base distant, this may be a read error. The chain has TRBV12-3 or TRBV12-4 and TRBJ2-3, with D hard to call. V was cut by 4 bases and J by 6 bases, with 14 bases left in between. The CDR3 totals 14 residues. The CDR3 nucleotides are TGTGCCAGCAGTTCAGCGTTTTCGGCTGATACGCAGTATTTT. This translates into CASSSAFSADTQYF.

This clonotype was observed at least ten times. The J gene is TRBJ2-7, the V gene TRBV9; 7 nucleotides agree with TRBD1. V lost 0 bases, J lost 0 bases, and 3 bases stayed unmatched. Germline assignment: CDR1 SGDLS and CDR2 YYNGEE. This CDR3 has 15 residues. The CDR3 protein is CASSVGGTASYEQYF. The CDR3 bases are TGTGCCAGCAGCGTAGGTGGGACAGCCTCCTACGAGCAGTACTTC.

This clonotype was detected ten times or more. The chain carries TRBV20-1 and TRBJ1-1; D uncertain. CDR3 length: 12 residues. V lost 6 bases, J lost 3 bases, and 11 bases lay in between. Germline V gene sequence: CDR1 DFQATT, CDR2 SNEGSKA (reference sequence). DNA for the CDR3: TGCAGTGCCCATGGAGGGTACACTGAAGCTTTCTTT. It is translated as CSAHGGYTEAFF.

Remarks on this clonotype: This may come from a read error, since a much larger clone is one base off. This chain joins TRBV29-1 and TRBJ2-1; D gene uncertain. Germline-derived CDR1 and CDR2 are SQVTM and ANQGSEA. This CDR3 region has 16 residues. The CDR3 loop is CSGTHRGESSYNGQFF. In DNA, the CDR3 is TGCAGCGGGACCCACCGAGGTGAGAGCTCCTACAATGGGCAGTTCTTC.

This clonotype has at least ten counts. The rearrangement joins TRBV12-3 or TRBV12-4 to TRBJ2-1; D may be TRBD2 (6 bases). Between the trimmed V and J ends, which lost 4 bases and 2 bases, there was a span of 15 bases. The CDR3 consists of 16 residues. In nucleotides, the CDR3 is TGTGCCAGCAGTTCAGACGGGACTCTCACCTACAATGAGCAGTTCTTC. Its translation: CASSSDGTLTYNEQFF.

This clonotype has at least ten counts. The chain joins TRBV5-4 to TRBJ2-5, with D tentatively TRBD2 (7 bases). Germline V gene lookup returns CDR1 SGHNT and CDR2 YYREEE (reference sequence). Trimming removed 4 bases at V and 4 bases at J, with 17 bases between. The CDR3 covers 15 residues. CDR3: CASSRSGGGLETQYF. In DNA, the CDR3 is TGTGCCAGCAGCCGCAGTGGCGGGGGCCTAGAGACCCAGTACTTC. Based on the CDR3 plus reference TRBV5-4 and TRBJ2-5, the full variable domain is ETGVTQSPTHLIKTRGQQVTLRCSSQSGHNTVSWYQQALGQGPQFIFQYYREEENGRGNFPPRFSGLQFPNYSSELNVNALELDDSALYLCASSRSGGGLETQYFGPGTRLLVL.

Many counts were recorded for this clonotype. The CDR3 reads CSVERRDRFQETQYF. The CDR3 DNA reads TGCAGCGTTGAAAGGCGGGACAGGTTCCAAGAGACCCAGTACTTC. The chain employs TRBV29-1 and TRBJ2-5; 8 nucleotides align to TRBD1. Unmatched junction bases numbered 6, after V lost 2 bases and J lost 1 base. The germline CDR1 and CDR2 sequences are SQVTM and ANQGSEA. CDR3 length equals 15 residues.

This clonotype has ten or more counts. The V call is TRBV29-1, the J call TRBJ1-1; 8 positions match TRBD1. Germline CDR1 and CDR2: SQVTM and ANQGSEA. CDR3 size: 16 residues. The junction had 10 bases not matched to a gene; V was cut back by 4 bases and J by 0 bases. CDR3 nucleotides: TGCAGCGTTGGGGTTAAGACAGGGGCCATGAACACTGAAGCTTTCTTT. This translates into CSVGVKTGAMNTEAFF.

The J gene is TRBJ2-3, the V gene TRBV10-2; TRBD2 matches at 11 bases. This CDR3 region has 15 residues. Germline V gene sequence: CDR1 WSHSY, CDR2 SAAADI. The V segment lost 6 bases and the J segment 4 bases; nucleotides outside the gene matches: 6. The CDR3 DNA is TGCGCCAGCAGCGCTACTAGCGGGGGTGCAGATACGCAGTATTTT. The encoded protein is CASSATSGGADTQYF.

This clonotype was observed at least ten times. The J gene is TRBJ2-2, the V gene TRBV20-1; perhaps TRBD1 as D (6 bases). V lost 6 bases to trimming and J lost 5 bases, with 16 bases between them. CDR3 length: 14 amino acids. Per the germline V gene, CDR1 is DFQATT and CDR2 is SNEGSKA (reference sequence). The CDR3 DNA follows: TGCAGTGCAACGGGACATCCTACTACCGGGGAGCTGTTTTTT. The encoded protein is CSATGHPTTGELFF.

This clonotype was counted only a few times. The chain uses TRBV18 and TRBJ1-1, with D perhaps matching TRBD1 (5 bases). The germline gives CDR1 KGHSH, CDR2 LQKENI. Trimming cost V 2 bases and J 3 bases, with 10 bases left between them. The CDR3 has 14 amino acids. CDR3 in amino acids: CASSPLGVDTEAFF. CDR3 DNA sequence: TGTGCCAGCTCACCATTGGGGGTCGACACTGAAGCTTTCTTT.

This clonotype came up many times. The gene calls are TRBV6-1 and TRBJ2-3; D may be TRBD1 (6 bases). Trimming took off 6 bases at V and 4 bases at J, with 17 bases between the two ends. Germline loops: CDR1 MNHNS, CDR2 SASEGT. This CDR3 has 15 residues. The CDR3 nucleotides read TGTGCCAGCAGAGAATACAGGGTTGGGTCAGATACGCAGTATTTT. It encodes CASREYRVGSDTQYF.

This clonotype was picked up many times. This chain connects TRBV29-1 to TRBJ2-4; D unclear. CDR3 length: 13 amino acids. Trimming pared 4 bases from V and 0 bases from J, leaving 7 bases between. Germline V gene sequence: CDR1 SQVTM, CDR2 ANQGSEA. The CDR3 DNA reads as TGCAGCGTTGGAAAGGGAGCCAAAAACATTCAGTACTTC. This translates into CSVGKGAKNIQYF.

This clonotype has a count of ten or more. The chain combines TRBV10-3 with TRBJ2-4; D is undetermined. The ends were cut back, 0 bases at V and 0 bases at J, with 12 bases in the middle. There are 17 residues in the CDR3. Germline CDR1 reads ENHRY; CDR2 reads SYGVKD. The CDR3 nucleotides are TGTGCCATCAGTGAGTCGATCGTGGTTCTAGCCAAAAACATTCAGTACTTC. Translating it yields CAISESIVVLAKNIQYF.

This clonotype was detected ten times or more. This chain joins TRBV7-9 and TRBJ2-7; possible D gene TRBD1, 5 bases. The germline V gene has CDR1 SEHNR and CDR2 FQNEAQ (reference sequence). V was clipped by 2 bases and J by 6 bases, with 11 bases between them. CDR3 length: 13 amino acids. The CDR3 protein is CASSLSQAREQYF. The DNA of the CDR3 is TGTGCCAGCAGCTTATCACAGGCCCGCGAGCAGTACTTC. Full variable domain (missing parts from reference TRBV7-9 and TRBJ2-7): DTGVSQNPRHKITKRGQNVTFRCDPISEHNRLYWYRQTLGQGPEFLTYFQNEAQLEKSRLLSDRFSAERPKGSFSTLEIQRTEQGDSAMYLCASSLSQAREQYFGPGTRLTVT.

This clonotype was seen at least ten times. The chain employs TRBV6-2 or TRBV6-3 and TRBJ2-1; a possible D gene is TRBD2 (6 bases). The CDR3 loop spans 13 amino acids. The ends were cut back, 9 bases at V and 2 bases at J, with 11 bases in the middle. Germline V lookup: CDR1 MNHEY, CDR2 SVGEGT. The CDR3 region has the DNA TGTGCCAGTCTGGGACTCGCCTACAATGAGCAGTTCTTC. Translating gives CASLGLAYNEQFF.